This TCR beta chain appears in the sequencing data of a study of post-analysis software for immune sequencing data. Whole-study findings and limits: There was significantly lower normalized Chao1 diversity in multiple sclerosis patients than in controls. Strong co-clustering by F measure was evident for samples that had been prepared in the same batch.

TCR beta cDNA libraries included unique molecular identifiers. A population of roughly 0.9 to 11 million T cells gave rise to about half a million cDNA molecules. TCRdb ran MiXCR on the PCR reads and lists one entry per CDR3 protein. The table shows about 500,000 distinct CDR3 sequences, with nearly 45% occurring only once. Remarks on this clonotype: The antigen remains undetermined.

The clonotype was recovered from a girl aged 10 to 17 with multiple sclerosis. The specimen sequenced was blood.

As DNA, the CDR3 is TGTGCCAGCAGTTTTAGGGGGGGCGAACTTTACGAGCAGTACTTC. As protein: CASSFRGGELYEQYF. This rearrangement joins TRBV6-1 to TRBJ2-7; D might be TRBD2 (7 bases). V shed 5 bases and J shed 4 bases, with 18 bases lying between them. The CDR3 is 15 amino acids. Germline CDR1 MNHNS, CDR2 SASEGT.